These T cell receptor beta chains were read from a single sample in a study of blood T cell repertoires in COVID-19. The data were produced by immunoSEQ multiplex PCR, yet TCRdb's version contains in-frame clones alone and is incomplete. The data hold a few hundred thousand clones, with about 89% observed a single time. Sequencing was carried out using PBMCs or T cells enriched from blood (not recorded which). Receptors were obtained from a man younger than 40 who had recovered from COVID-19. The CDR3 runs from the conserved cysteine through the conserved F or W. D genes are given only for firm matches. Size tells how often a clone was seen (once, few, many) or the class of an expanded clone, and some rows leave it out.

V	size	J	D	CDR3	DNA
TRBV27	few	TRBJ1-1	-	CASSWHAGVGSIGLMNTEAFF	TGTGCCAGCAGTTGGCATGCGGGGGTCGGCAGCATCGGCCTCATGAACACTGAAGCTTTCTTT
TRBV7-9	-	TRBJ1-2	-	CASSLHHRANYGYTF	TGTGCCAGCAGCTTACACCACAGGGCTAACTATGGCTACACCTTC
TRBV15	-	TRBJ2-7	-	CATSRVGFEQYF	TGTGCCACCAGCAGAGTCGGGTTCGAGCAGTACTTC
TRBV3-1/TRBV3-2	-	TRBJ1-5	-	CASSHSQDQPQHF	TGTGCCAGCAGCCATTCCCAGGATCAGCCCCAGCATTTT
TRBV5-1	once	TRBJ2-5	-	CASSFPGSEETQYF	TGCGCCAGCAGCTTTCCCGGGAGTGAAGAGACCCAGTACTTC
TRBV20-1	-	TRBJ1-2	-	CSAGTNYGYTF	TGCAGTGCTGGGACAAACTATGGCTACACCTTC
TRBV3-1/TRBV3-2	few	TRBJ1-6	-	CASSQGGHAFSPLHF	TGTGCCAGCAGCCAAGGGGGCCACGCCTTTTCACCCCTCCACTTT
TRBV19	-	TRBJ1-2	TRBD1	CATRQGGYGYTF	TGTGCCACCAGACAGGGAGGCTATGGCTACACCTTC
TRBV5-1	-	TRBJ1-2	-	CASSTSSGNYGYTF	TGCGCCAGCAGCACCAGTAGCGGGAACTATGGCTACACCTTC
TRBV1	-	TRBJ2-2	-	CTSSPGGAIKIRTGELFF	TGCACCAGCAGCCCGGGGGGGGCGATAAAAATACGCACCGGGGAGCTGTTTTTT
TRBV10-2	-	TRBJ1-4	TRBD1	CATLSGTGGRGHEKLFF	TGCGCCACTCTATCTGGGACAGGGGGACGGGGCCATGAAAAACTGTTTTTT
TRBV20-1	-	TRBJ1-5	-	CGPGSQPQHF	TGCGGCCCTGGCAGTCAGCCCCAGCATTTT
TRBV3-1/TRBV3-2	-	TRBJ2-7	TRBD1	CASSRGTGGSTSAEQYF	TGTGCCAGCAGCCGAGGGACAGGGGGCTCGACCTCCGCCGAGCAGTACTTC